This TCR beta chain was sequenced for a study of blood T cell repertoires in COVID-19. About the research overall: The United States, Italy and Spain provided the acute and convalescent COVID-19 samples. PBMCs, B-cell-depleted T cells, or T cells were the source of the cDNA or gDNA that made up the material.

How the authors handled the data: Amplifying reference gene primers gave estimates of nucleated cell counts. The assay was immunoSEQ multiplex PCR, and TCRdb's table has in-frame clones only and misses some. V, J and clone size derive from that table, while D and trimming were established from the DNA sequence. The sample holds over 25,000 clones, around 90% seen once. V lost 4 bases and J lost 3, with 9 bases in between. This CDR3 is 14 amino acids long. The germline V gene encodes CDR1 MNHNY and CDR2 SVGAGI (reference sequence). The sample comprised peripheral blood. The sequence came from a human donor in a cohort sampled during active COVID-19. The donor label of this sample is uncertain. This chain links TRBV6-6 with TRBJ1-4; unclear D gene. The CDR3 DNA is TGTGCCAGCAGTTTCCCTATCCCTAATGAAAAACTGTTTTTT. Translating it yields CASSFPIPNEKLFF.